The 21 T cell receptor beta chains below all came from one sample that was sequenced in a study of patients and donors after allogeneic stem cell transplantation (dated by TCRdb to about 2020). Receptors were amplified or captured by RT-PCR. Instrument on record: NextSeq 550. TCRdb's own reprocessing of the public reads used fastp at Q25 and MiXCR and kept productive beta chains. Identical CDR3 proteins give one entry, which carries the most common genes and DNA. A total of about a million distinct CDR3 sequences appear in this sample, roughly 18% of them only once. The ten largest clones capture approximately 5.9% of the sample. Sequences were obtained from blood, either unsorted or a sorted T cell fraction (not recorded which). The receptor set was obtained from a human donor who was either an allogeneic HSCT recipient or a stem cell or donor lymphocyte infusion donor (not recorded which). It is not recorded whose cells these are; they may come from a transplant donor.

The rearrangement joins TRBV5-6 to TRBJ1-1; 7 bases match TRBD1. This CDR3 has 15 residues. V was clipped by 3 bases and J by 1 base; unmatched bases: 6. CDR1 is SGHDT, CDR2 YYEEEE, per germline. The CDR3 nucleotides are TGTGCCAGCAGCTGGTTCGACAGGGAGAACACTGAAGCTTTCTTT. As protein: CASSWFDRENTEAFF.

This chain connects TRBV25-1 to TRBJ2-1; 8 bases agree with TRBD1. The CDR3 is 15 residues long. The junction had 8 bases not matched to a gene; V was cut back by 4 bases and J by 6 bases. Germline CDR1 and CDR2: MGHDK and SYGVNS. The CDR3 loop reads CASSATGVQRNEQFF. DNA of the CDR3: TGTGCCAGCAGTGCGACAGGGGTACAACGCAATGAGCAGTTCTTC. Full variable domain (outside the CDR3, taken from reference TRBV25-1 and TRBJ2-1): EADIYQTPRYLVIGTGKKITLECSQTMGHDKMYWYQQDPGMELHLIHYSYGVNSTEKGDLSSESTVSRIRTEHFPLTLESARPSHTSQYLCASSATGVQRNEQFFGPGTRLTVL.

This clonotype was recorded a few times. The chain has TRBV20-1 and TRBJ2-1; 10 nucleotides agree with TRBD2. This CDR3 has 15 amino acids. Germline CDR1 reads DFQATT; CDR2 reads SNEGSKA (reference sequence). With V trimmed by 0 bases and J by 7 bases, 6 bases remained unmatched. CDR3 residues: CSARDPSGSGNEQFF. The CDR3 DNA follows: TGCAGTGCTAGAGATCCTAGCGGGAGCGGAAATGAGCAGTTCTTC.

The chain combines TRBV15 with TRBJ1-3, with D unclear. The germline V gene encodes CDR1 LNHNV and CDR2 YYDKDF (reference sequence). V lost 4 bases and J lost 4, with 5 bases in between. The CDR3 extends over 12 amino acids. The CDR3 spells CATSKAGNTIYF. The CDR3 DNA sequence: TGTGCCACCAGCAAGGCGGGAAACACCATATATTTT.

This clonotype was detected only a few times. The CDR3 reads CASSSLGGGPYEQYF. CDR3 bases: TGCGCCAGCAGCTCCTTGGGGGGCGGACCCTACGAGCAGTACTTC. The chain has TRBV5-1 and TRBJ2-7, with D perhaps being TRBD1 or TRBD2 (6 bases each). CDR3 size: 15 residues. Germline V lookup: CDR1 SGHRS, CDR2 YFSETQ. V was trimmed by 3 bases and J by 2 bases, leaving 15 bases between them.

This clonotype has a handful of counts. The chain is built from TRBV5-1 and TRBJ2-7; TRBD2 aligns across 10 bases. V shed 4 bases, J shed 2 bases, and the junction held 6 bases outside the gene matches. The CDR3 runs 15 residues. Germline V gene sequence: CDR1 SGHRS, CDR2 YFSETQ. This CDR3 reads CASSTTGTSAYEQYF. The CDR3 region has the DNA TGCGCCAGCAGCACAACCGGGACTAGCGCCTACGAGCAGTACTTC.

The V gene is TRBV6-2 or TRBV6-3, the J gene TRBJ2-3; 9 bases agree with TRBD2. Germline V gene data show CDR1 as MNHEY and CDR2 as SVGEGT. J was trimmed by 4 bases and V by 8 bases; bases with no gene match: 10. This CDR3 spans 15 amino acids. CDR3 amino acids: CASFTHGLAPDTQYF. Here the CDR3 DNA reads TGTGCCAGCTTCACCCACGGACTAGCGCCAGATACGCAGTATTTT.

The V call is TRBV7-2, the J call TRBJ2-7; a weak D match, TRBD2 (5 bases). V dropped 5 bases and J dropped 2 bases, with 13 bases sitting between them. The CDR3 length is 14 residues. Germline V lookup: CDR1 SGHTA, CDR2 FQGNSA. The CDR3 region is CASSLDGLTYEQYF. The CDR3 DNA is TGTGCCAGCAGCCTCGACGGACTGACCTACGAGCAGTACTTC. Combining the CDR3 with reference TRBV7-2 and TRBJ2-7 gives the whole variable domain GAGVSQSPSNKVTEKGKDVELRCDPISGHTALYWYRQSLGQGLEFLIYFQGNSAPDKSGLPSDRFSAERTGGSVSTLTIQRTQQEDSAVYLCASSLDGLTYEQYFGPGTRLTVT.

The genes are TRBV5-1 and TRBJ2-3; 11 nucleotides line up with TRBD2. The junction had 4 bases not matched to a gene; V was cut back by 4 bases and J by 3 bases. CDR1 and CDR2 from the germline V gene are SGHRS and YFSETQ. The CDR3 extends over 15 amino acids. The CDR3 is CASSVTSGETDTQYF. CDR3 nucleotides: TGCGCCAGCAGCGTGACTAGCGGGGAAACAGATACGCAGTATTTT.

This clonotype has just a few counts. The V gene is TRBV4-2, the J gene TRBJ1-4, with D possibly matching TRBD1 (6 bases). Germline loops: CDR1 LGHNA, CDR2 YNFKEQ. V was pared by 4 bases and J by 3 bases, with 12 bases between. The CDR3 is made up of 15 amino acids. CDR3 sequence reads: CASSLLGGSNEKLFF. CDR3 DNA: TGTGCCAGCAGCCTCCTAGGGGGGTCTAATGAAAAACTGTTTTTT.

This clonotype was counted between two and nine times. The J gene is TRBJ2-5, the V gene TRBV29-1; TRBD1 might be the D (6 bases). V dropped 8 bases and J dropped 1 base, with 14 bases sitting between them. This CDR3 region has 13 residues. Germline V gene lookup returns CDR1 SQVTM and CDR2 ANQGSEA. The CDR3 loop is CSFHRVGQETQYF. CDR3 bases: TGCAGCTTCCACAGGGTGGGCCAAGAGACCCAGTACTTC. The whole variable domain, filled in from reference TRBV29-1 and TRBJ2-5, reads SAVISQKPSRDICQRGTSLTIQCQVDSQVTMMFWYRQQPGQSLTLIATANQGSEATYESGFVIDKFPISRPNLTFSTLTVSNMSPEDSSIYLCSFHRVGQETQYFGPGTRLLVL.

This clonotype has only a few counts. The rearrangement links TRBV9 to TRBJ1-1; D is uncertain. Trimming left V 3 bases short and J 4 bases short, with 19 bases between. This CDR3 is built from 16 residues. Germline loops: CDR1 SGDLS, CDR2 YYNGEE. As DNA, the CDR3 is TGTGCCAGCAGCGCCGGATGGGAAGTAGGTAGCACTGAAGCTTTCTTT. It yields the protein CASSAGWEVGSTEAFF.

This chain joins TRBV6-1 and TRBJ2-7, with 7 nucleotides matching TRBD1. J was trimmed by 1 base and V by 5 bases; bases with no gene match: 8. Germline CDR1 reads MNHNS; CDR2 reads SASEGT. This CDR3 spans 15 amino acids. This CDR3 reads CASSRGAGGSYEQYF. The CDR3 nucleotides read TGTGCCAGCAGTCGAGGCGCAGGGGGTTCCTACGAGCAGTACTTC.

The chain joins TRBV5-6 to TRBJ2-1; D is undetermined. Looked up from germline, CDR1 is SGHDT and CDR2 is YYEEEE. The CDR3 is 16 amino acids. V lost 0 bases and J lost 0, with 10 bases in between. The CDR3 nucleotides read TGTGCCAGCAGCTTGGTGGTGACCAGCTCCTACAATGAGCAGTTCTTC. This codes for CASSLVVTSSYNEQFF.

The rearrangement joins TRBV9 to TRBJ2-2, with D tentatively TRBD2 (6 bases). The CDR3 is made up of 15 amino acids. Trimming stripped 6 bases from V and 3 bases from J, with 15 bases between. Germline V gives CDR1 SGDLS, CDR2 YYNGEE. The CDR3 protein is CASTRAGTDTGELFF. The DNA of the CDR3 is TGTGCCAGCACAAGGGCGGGAACCGACACCGGGGAGCTGTTTTTT.

The genes are TRBV4-2 and TRBJ2-5, with TRBD2 as a possible D gene (5 bases). The CDR3 sequence is 14 residues long. Trimming took 0 bases from V and 6 from J, leaving 11 bases between them. In germline, CDR1 is LGHNA, CDR2 YNFKEQ. Here the CDR3 DNA reads TGTGCCAGCAGCCAAGATACCGGGGATCAGACCCAGTACTTC. Encoded protein: CASSQDTGDQTQYF.

This clonotype turned up a few times. The chain couples TRBV24-1 to TRBJ1-1, with D perhaps matching TRBD1 (5 bases). The CDR3 extends over 15 amino acids. Germline loops: CDR1 KGHDR, CDR2 SFDVKD. V lost 3 bases and J lost 2, with 12 bases in between. Here the CDR3 reads CATSDPKTDNTEAFF. CDR3 coding DNA: TGTGCCACCAGTGATCCTAAGACAGACAACACTGAAGCTTTCTTT.

The chain uses TRBV6-1 and TRBJ1-2, with a possible D match to TRBD1 (5 bases). Germline CDR1 MNHNS, CDR2 SASEGT. CDR3 size: 14 residues. V was cut by 6 bases and J by 6 bases, with 17 bases left in between. CDR3 nucleotides: TGTGCCAGCAGAGTTCTAGGGGCACAGAATGGCTACACCTTC. Its translation is CASRVLGAQNGYTF.

In nucleotides, the CDR3 is TGTGCCAGCAGCCAAGAAGGCGACAGGGAGGTTTACGAGCAGTACTTC. Translated: CASSQEGDREVYEQYF. The V gene is TRBV4-2, the J gene TRBJ2-7; a possible D gene is TRBD1 (7 bases). Trimming took off 0 bases at V and 4 bases at J, with 16 bases between the two ends. Germline V gene data show CDR1 as LGHNA and CDR2 as YNFKEQ. The CDR3 loop spans 16 amino acids.

The chain combines TRBV3-1 with TRBJ2-6; D remains unclear. CDR3 length equals 15 residues. V gave up 10 bases and J gave up 0 bases, with 13 bases separating them. Germline V CDR1 and CDR2: LGHDT, YNNKEL (reference sequence). In DNA form, the CDR3 reads TGTGCCACCACCTGGGGAAGCTCTGGGGCCAACGTCCTGACTTTC. It yields the protein CATTWGSSGANVLTF. The full variable domain, rest sourced from reference TRBV3-1 and TRBJ2-6, is DTAVSQTPKYLVTQMGNDKSIKCEQNLGHDTMYWYKQDSKKFLKIMFSYNNKELIINETVPNRFSPKSPDKAHLNLHINSLELGDSAVYFCATTWGSSGANVLTFGAGSRLTVL.

The gene calls are TRBV6-2 or TRBV6-3 and TRBJ2-7; 7 bases are shared with TRBD2. CDR3 size: 15 residues. J was trimmed by 1 base and V by 6 bases; bases with no gene match: 9. Per the germline V gene, CDR1 is MNHEY and CDR2 is SVGEGT. CDR3 sequence (DNA): TGTGCCAGCAGACCGACGGGGGGTGCTTCCTACGAGCAGTACTTC. Amino acid sequence: CASRPTGGASYEQYF.